This T cell receptor beta chain comes out of a study of cytomegalovirus exposure and HLA in healthy donors. Regarding the study as a whole: Despite most TCR sequences being rare, some public TCRs occurred in many donors. Earlier analysis found most TCR beta V segments productive about 87% or about 30% of the time.

The PCR was carried out with 60 Vbeta primers and 13 Jbeta primers. Sequencing used immunoSEQ multiplex PCR; TCRdb keeps in-frame clones, though not all of them. Found here are around 200,000 clones, 85% of them singletons; the top ten hold less than 2.5%. There are 15 residues in the CDR3. V was clipped by 6 bases and J by 3 bases; unmatched bases: 10. Germline V gene data show CDR1 as SGHRS and CDR2 as YFSETQ. While unrecorded immune exposures were likely, the donors were nominally healthy when sampled. As concerns this clone: Its antigen is not known.

The V and J genes are TRBV5-1 and TRBJ2-3; TRBD2 agrees at 7 bases. The origin of this receptor is a woman in her 50s in good health and CMV-seronegative. Input material: PBMCs. CDR3 loop: CASTGNREATDTQYF. CDR3 nucleotide sequence: TGCGCCAGCACAGGGAACCGGGAGGCAACAGATACGCAGTATTTT.